Reported below is one TCR beta chain. Its cognate antigen is unknown. Specimens carried 1-10 million cryopreserved PBMC before DNA extraction. It was version v3.0 of the immunoSEQ assay that was run at survey level. Sequencing used immunoSEQ multiplex PCR; TCRdb keeps in-frame clones, though not all of them. The repertoire holds tens of thousands of clones, with 94% as singletons. The CDR3 contains 12 residues. Per germline, CDR1 LNHDA and CDR2 SQIVND (reference sequence). The germline V and J ends were trimmed by 6 bases and 7 bases, with 9 bases remaining between them. The sample belongs to a study of long-term antiretroviral therapy in people with HIV. Study-wide results and limits: Narrower CDR3 length ranges marked HIV repertoires relative to controls. Dominance of pre-ART expanded clones persisted, fluctuating and often declining after ART.

The sample consisted of unsorted PBMCs, taken roughly 7.1 years after starting antiretroviral therapy. The receptor was derived from a man over 45 with HIV. The chain has TRBV19 and TRBJ1-4; possible D gene TRBD1, 5 bases. The CDR3 coding sequence is TGTGCCAGTAGCCAAACAGGTGAAAAACTGTTTTTT. This codes for CASSQTGEKLFF.